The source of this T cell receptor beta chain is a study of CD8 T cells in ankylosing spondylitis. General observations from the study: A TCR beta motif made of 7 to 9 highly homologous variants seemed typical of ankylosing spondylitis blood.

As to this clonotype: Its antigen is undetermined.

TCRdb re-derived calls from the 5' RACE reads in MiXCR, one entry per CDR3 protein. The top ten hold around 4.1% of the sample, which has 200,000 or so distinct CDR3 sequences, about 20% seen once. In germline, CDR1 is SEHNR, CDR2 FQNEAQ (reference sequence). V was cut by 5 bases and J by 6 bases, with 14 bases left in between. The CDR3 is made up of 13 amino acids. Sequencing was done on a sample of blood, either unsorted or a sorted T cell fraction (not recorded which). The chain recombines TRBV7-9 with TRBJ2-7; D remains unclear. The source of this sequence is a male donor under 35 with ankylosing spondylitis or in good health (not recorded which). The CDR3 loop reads CASSTDGPGEQYF. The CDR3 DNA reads TGTGCCAGCAGCACCGACGGACCTGGCGAGCAGTACTTC.